Listed below are T cell receptor beta chains from one sample, sequenced in a study of T cell responses to AZD1222 COVID-19 vaccine. Here immunoSEQ multiplex PCR was the method, and the copy in TCRdb shows in-frame clones only, minus some. The sample consists of some 150,000 clones, over 85% of them appearing once. The sequences come from peripheral blood, collected on day 0 of AZD1222 vaccination. These receptors came from an adult in good health. The CDR3 runs from the conserved cysteine through the conserved F or W. The D gene is left open where the match is weak. Not all rows give a size; the values are once, few, many and, for expanded clones, a class.

-	TRBJ1-5	-	TRBV6-6	TGTGCCAGCAGTCTATCCTCCCTAGGGTCTCGCAATCAGCCCCAGCATTTT	CASSLSSLGSRNQPQHF
few	TRBJ1-2	TRBD1	TRBV19	TGTGCCAGTACTCCGACAGGGACCCTTAACTATGGCTACACCTTC	CASTPTGTLNYGYTF
-	TRBJ1-6	-	TRBV7-9	TGTGCCAGCAGCTTAGAGCAGGGGTTACCCCTCCACTTT	CASSLEQGLPLHF
-	TRBJ1-1	-	TRBV2	TGTGCCAGCAGTAAGGAGAACACTGAAGCTTTCTTT	CASSKENTEAFF
-	TRBJ1-5	-	TRBV19	TGTGCCAGTAGCGGAAACCCCGCAGGGCTACATCAGCCCCAGCATTTT	CASSGNPAGLHQPQHF
-	TRBJ1-3	-	TRBV7-6	TGTGCCAGCAGCGAATCAGCCGTTGTCTCTGGAAACACCATATATTTT	CASSESAVVSGNTIYF
-	TRBJ2-1	-	TRBV9	TGTGCCAGCAGCGTAGTAGGGGCAGGGCTGGGGAATGAGCAGTTCTTC	CASSVVGAGLGNEQFF
-	TRBJ2-5	TRBD2	TRBV6-1	TGTGCCAGCAGTGAAGAGTTAGCGGGGACAACGCAAGAGACCCAGTACTTC	CASSEELAGTTQETQYF
-	TRBJ1-1	-	TRBV6-5	TGTGCCAGCAGCCGGATTCAGGGAGCGCCTGAAGCTTTCTTT	CASSRIQGAPEAFF
-	TRBJ1-6	-	TRBV7-2	TGTGCCAGCAGCCTAACAAGGGTCGATTCACCCCTCCACTTT	CASSLTRVDSPLHF
-	TRBJ2-3	-	TRBV5-6	TGTGCCAGCAGCTCACAGCCAGATACGCAGTATTTT	CASSSQPDTQYF
once	TRBJ2-1	TRBD2	TRBV7-6	TGTGCCAGCAGCTTATTACCGGGACAGAGACTAGCGGGAGGGAGGTACAATGAGCAGTTCTTC	CASSLLPGQRLAGGRYNEQFF
-	TRBJ2-5	-	TRBV30	TGTGCCATCTTTAGGGGGGAAGAGACCCAGTACTTC	CAIFRGEETQYF
-	TRBJ2-7	-	TRBV27	TGTGCCAGCAGTTTTTCCTCGGGAACCGCCTACGAGCAGTACTTC	CASSFSSGTAYEQYF
-	TRBJ2-4	-	TRBV3-1/TRBV3-2	TGTGCCAGCAGCCAGGCGGGACTAGCCAAAAACATTCAGTACTTC	CASSQAGLAKNIQYF
-	TRBJ1-1	-	TRBV7-6	TGTGCCAGCAGCTTAGCGAGTCGCCGGGGGGGTGCCACTGAAGCTTTCTTT	CASSLASRRGGATEAFF
-	TRBJ1-1	-	TRBV10-2	TGCGCCAGCAGAGAAGACCTACAGGGAGCCACTGAAGCTTTCTTT	CASREDLQGATEAFF
-	TRBJ1-6	TRBD1	TRBV7-9	TGTGCCAGCAGCTTAGCGTTAGGGGGCCCCAGCAATTCACCCCTCCACTTT	CASSLALGGPSNSPLHF
-	TRBJ1-1	-	TRBV6-1	TGTGCCAGCAGTGAAGACAGGGAGGGAAGAACTGAAGCTTTCTTT	CASSEDREGRTEAFF